The next 31 T cell receptor beta chains were all read from a single sample in a study of CD4+ T cells in melanoma. The protocol was immunoSEQ multiplex PCR, while the TCRdb copy is restricted to in-frame clones and leaves out a portion. The data hold about 7,200 clones, with 69% observed a single time. The sequenced sample consisted of cells from a culture (not recorded whether cultured in vitro). The receptor source for this set is a human donor with melanoma.

The CDR3 DNA reads TGTGCCAGCAGCTTAGCGGCAGGGGGCGCGGAAGAGACCCAGTACTTC. Translating it yields CASSLAAGGAEETQYF. The rearrangement joins TRBV7-9 to TRBJ2-5; 8 bases are a match to TRBD1. CDR1 is SEHNR, CDR2 FQNEAQ, per germline (reference sequence). V trimming: 0 bases; J trimming: 3 bases; junction bases outside the gene matches: 6. The CDR3 covers 16 residues. Variable domain in full (rest from reference TRBV7-9 and TRBJ2-5): DTGVSQNPRHKITKRGQNVTFRCDPISEHNRLYWYRQTLGQGPEFLTYFQNEAQLEKSRLLSDRFSAERPKGSFSTLEIQRTEQGDSAMYLCASSLAAGGAEETQYFGPGTRLLVL.

The chain couples TRBV11-2 to TRBJ2-7, with TRBD1 matching over 9 bases. The germline gives CDR1 SGHAT, CDR2 FQNNGV. The CDR3 covers 15 residues. J gave up 6 bases and V 5 bases, and 11 bases lay outside the gene matches. CDR3 nucleotides: TGTGCCAGCAGCACCACCGGGACAGGGAACGTCGAGCAGTACTTC. Its translation: CASSTTGTGNVEQYF.

The chain has TRBV3-1 (or the pseudogene TRBV3-2) and TRBJ1-5; TRBD1 is a possible D gene (6 bases). Looked up from germline, CDR1 is LGHDT and CDR2 is YNNKEL (reference sequence). The V and J ends lost 1 base and 1 base respectively, with 14 bases between them. This CDR3 has 17 residues. The CDR3, as DNA: TGTGCCAGCAGCCAAGGCGCAGGGGAGGTCAGCAATCAGCCCCAGCATTTT. Translated: CASSQGAGEVSNQPQHF.

The genes are TRBV6-1 and TRBJ2-7; D might be TRBD2 (6 bases). The CDR3 loop spans 14 amino acids. CDR1 and CDR2 (germline): MNHNS, SASEGT. Trimming took 3 bases from V and 2 from J, leaving 11 bases between them. The CDR3: CASSEEGPTYEQYF. CDR3 coding DNA: TGTGCCAGCAGTGAGGAGGGTCCGACCTACGAGCAGTACTTC.

This clone was observed a few times. This chain links TRBV20-1 with TRBJ1-5, with a possible D match to TRBD1 (6 bases). This CDR3 comprises 14 residues. Germline values: CDR1 DFQATT, CDR2 SNEGSKA (reference sequence). V was pared by 3 bases and J by 9 bases, with 18 bases between. In DNA, the CDR3 is TGCAGTGCTAGTCTATTACAGGGAGGAGGGCCCCAGCATTTT. This gives the protein CSASLLQGGGPQHF.

DNA for the CDR3: TGTGCCAGCAGCTTGGGGGGGAGGAGCAATCAGCCCCAGCATTTT. Its translation is CASSLGGRSNQPQHF. The V and J genes are TRBV5-6 and TRBJ1-5, with D maybe TRBD1 (5 bases). The CDR3 consists of 15 residues. Germline V gene sequence: CDR1 SGHDT, CDR2 YYEEEE. The V end was cut by 0 bases, the J end by 1 base, with 8 bases between.

The CDR3 coding sequence is TGTGCCAGTAGTATTACCAGCGGGGGGGCGACAGATACGCAGTATTTT. Translation: CASSITSGGATDTQYF. The chain joins TRBV19 to TRBJ2-3; TRBD2 aligns across 10 bases. Germline V gene sequence: CDR1 LNHDA, CDR2 SQIVND (reference sequence). The trim removed 3 bases at V and 3 bases at J, leaving 6 bases unmatched. The CDR3 is 16 amino acids.

The chain uses TRBV7-9 and TRBJ2-3; TRBD2 agrees at 7 bases. This CDR3 is built from 15 residues. CDR1 and CDR2 from the germline V gene are SEHNR and FQNEAQ (reference sequence). The J segment lost 4 bases and the V segment lost 1 base, leaving 5 bases of the junction unmatched. CDR3 coding DNA: TGTGCCAGCAGCTTAGGGCCGGGGAGGGCAGATACGCAGTATTTT. Residues: CASSLGPGRADTQYF.

This clone has a single count. The rearrangement joins TRBV3-1 (or the pseudogene TRBV3-2) to TRBJ2-5, with D possibly being TRBD1 or TRBD2 (6 bases each). The germline V gene has CDR1 LGHDT and CDR2 YNNKEL (reference sequence). This CDR3 is 14 amino acids long. The V gene lost 1 base and the J gene lost 5 bases, with 11 bases spanning the gap. The DNA for the CDR3 is TGTGCCAGCAGCCAAGGGGGGGCATGGGAGACCCAGTACTTC. Protein product: CASSQGGAWETQYF.

This chain uses TRBV28 with TRBJ2-2; tentatively, D is TRBD2 (6 bases). The ends were cut back, 5 bases at V and 1 base at J, with 11 bases in the middle. This CDR3 has 15 residues. Germline V gene lookup returns CDR1 MDHEN and CDR2 SYDVKM. The CDR3 DNA is TGTGCCAGCAGTCCAGGGACTGGGAACACCGGGGAGCTGTTTTTT. The encoded protein is CASSPGTGNTGELFF.

In its sample, this clone ranks as medium-sized. The chain has TRBV10-3 and TRBJ2-3; D is tentatively TRBD1 or TRBD2 (7 bases each). This CDR3 has 14 residues. Germline values: CDR1 ENHRY, CDR2 SYGVKD. Deletions cut 6 bases from V and 2 bases from J, with 12 bases between. This CDR3 reads CAIRQGGNTDTQYF. In DNA form, the CDR3 reads TGTGCCATCAGGCAGGGGGGGAACACAGATACGCAGTATTTT.

The chain carries TRBV4-3 and TRBJ2-7; the D is unclear. Germline V gene data show CDR1 as LGHNA and CDR2 as YSLEER. The CDR3 is 14 residues long. Trimming left V 1 base short and J 4 bases short, with 11 bases between. The CDR3 nucleotides read TGCGCCAGCAGCCAAGCTCTGGTGGGATACGAGCAGTACTTC. Translated: CASSQALVGYEQYF.

The V call is TRBV11-2, the J call TRBJ2-5; 10 positions agree with TRBD1. This CDR3 region has 17 residues. The junction had 5 bases not matched to a gene; V was cut back by 1 base and J by 0 bases. CDR1 is SGHAT, CDR2 FQNNGV, per germline. The CDR3 bases are TGTGCCAGCAGCTTAGGGGTGGGACAGGGGTACCAAGAGACCCAGTACTTC. Translated, it gives CASSLGVGQGYQETQYF.

This clone appeared a few times. The gene calls are TRBV7-3 and TRBJ2-1; 9 bases are a match to TRBD2. V lost 9 bases and J lost 7; bases outside the gene matches: 16. CDR3 length: 16 residues. Germline assignment: CDR1 SGHTA and CDR2 FQGTGA. CDR3 coding DNA: TGTGCCAGGCCACGGCGGGCGGGGGGGCCCCAGAATGAGCAGTTCTTC. This gives the protein CARPRRAGGPQNEQFF.

Judged by abundance, this clone is medium-sized. The chain links TRBV5-4 to TRBJ1-4, with 9 bases fitting TRBD1. Looked up from germline, CDR1 is SGHNT and CDR2 is YYREEE (reference sequence). V lost 3 bases, J lost 8 bases, and 8 bases stayed unmatched. This CDR3 contains 15 residues. CDR3 sequence: CASSSNRGLNEKLFF. CDR3 DNA: TGTGCCAGCAGCTCCAACAGGGGGCTCAACGAAAAACTGTTTTTT.

This clone was picked up a small number of times. The chain has TRBV10-2 and TRBJ1-1; 8 bases line up with TRBD1. The junction had 8 bases not matched to a gene; V was cut back by 8 bases and J by 3 bases. This CDR3 is built from 14 residues. Germline V gene sequence: CDR1 WSHSY, CDR2 SAAADI. The CDR3 is CASWTGSLYTEAFF. CDR3 bases: TGCGCCAGCTGGACAGGGTCCCTATACACTGAAGCTTTCTTT.

The chain employs TRBV7-5 and TRBJ2-4; the table's TRBD2 call for D was not verified on the DNA. TRBV7-5 is termed a pseudogene. The CDR3 covers 17 residues. The CDR3 loop is CARSTTGGQVAKNIQYF. The CDR3 nucleotides are TGTGCCAGAAGCACCACGGGGGGGCAAGTAGCCAAAAACATTCAGTACTTC.

This chain connects TRBV11-2 to TRBJ2-7, with D possibly TRBD2 on 7 matching bases. Trimming shortened V by 5 bases and J by 7 bases, and 9 bases separated the two germline ends. In germline, CDR1 is SGHAT, CDR2 FQNNGV. This CDR3 comprises 11 residues. The CDR3 bases are TGTGCCAGCAGCCGGGGGGCGGAGCAGTACTTC. Amino acid sequence: CASSRGAEQYF. Supplemented by reference TRBV11-2 and TRBJ2-7, the full variable domain reads EAGVAQSPRYKIIEKRQSVAFWCNPISGHATLYWYQQILGQGPKLLIQFQNNGVVDDSQLPKDRFSAERLKGVDSTLKIQPAKLEDSAVYLCASSRGAEQYFGPGTRLTVT.

This rearrangement joins TRBV4-3 to TRBJ2-7; tentatively, D is TRBD1 (7 bases). This CDR3 is built from 14 residues. Trimming cost V 5 bases and J 6 bases, with 17 bases left between them. Per germline, CDR1 LGHNA and CDR2 YSLEER. The CDR3 DNA follows: TGCGCCAGCAGCGGGCGGGACAGATGGGGCGAGCAGTACTTC. Its translation is CASSGRDRWGEQYF.

This rearrangement joins TRBV30 to TRBJ1-2, with 9 bases fitting TRBD1. Germline V gene lookup returns CDR1 GTSNPN and CDR2 SVGIG (reference sequence). The CDR3 extends over 14 amino acids. With V trimmed by 2 bases and J by 6 bases, 7 bases remained unmatched. The CDR3 sequence: CAWSPQGAVHGYTF. The CDR3 DNA follows: TGTGCCTGGAGTCCACAGGGGGCGGTTCATGGCTACACCTTC.

This rearrangement joins TRBV29-1 to TRBJ1-1; D is perhaps TRBD1 (6 bases). CDR1 and CDR2 from the germline V gene are SQVTM and ANQGSEA. The CDR3 totals 12 residues. Deletions cut 3 bases from V and 7 bases from J, with 12 bases between. In DNA form, the CDR3 reads TGCAGCGTTGACAAGGGGGGATATGAAGCTTTCTTT. Translated: CSVDKGGYEAFF.

This clone was recorded only once. This rearrangement joins TRBV7-9 to TRBJ2-7; D is uncertain. The V gene lost 2 bases and the J gene lost 2 bases, with 7 bases spanning the gap. Germline V gives CDR1 SEHNR, CDR2 FQNEAQ (reference sequence). The CDR3 has 13 residues. The CDR3 loop reads CASSLSQTYEQYF. The DNA for the CDR3 is TGTGCCAGCAGCTTAAGTCAGACCTACGAGCAGTACTTC. The entire variable domain, with the rest obtained from reference TRBV7-9 and TRBJ2-7, is as follows: DTGVSQNPRHKITKRGQNVTFRCDPISEHNRLYWYRQTLGQGPEFLTYFQNEAQLEKSRLLSDRFSAERPKGSFSTLEIQRTEQGDSAMYLCASSLSQTYEQYFGPGTRLTVT.

The rearrangement uses TRBV3-1 (or the pseudogene TRBV3-2) and TRBJ2-7, with 9 bases aligning to TRBD1. J gave up 5 bases and V 5 bases, and 7 bases lay outside the gene matches. This CDR3 has 14 amino acids. The germline CDR1 and CDR2 sequences are LGHDT and YNNKEL (reference sequence). The CDR3 region is CASSAPQGADEQYF. The DNA of the CDR3 is TGTGCCAGCAGCGCGCCACAGGGGGCGGACGAGCAGTACTTC.

The rearrangement links TRBV7-9 to TRBJ2-2; the match to TRBD1 covers 8 bases. V dropped 0 bases and J dropped 5; count of bases not matched to a gene: 11. Germline lookup yields CDR1 SEHNR and CDR2 FQNEAQ (reference sequence). The CDR3 covers 18 residues. CDR3 sequence reads: CASSLALVTGAQTGELFF. The CDR3 bases are TGTGCCAGCAGCTTAGCGCTGGTGACAGGGGCACAAACCGGGGAGCTGTTTTTT.

The genes are TRBV10-3 and TRBJ1-1; D may be TRBD1 (6 bases). With 4 bases removed from V and 3 bases from J, the gap between germline ends came to 9 bases. The CDR3 totals 13 residues. Looked up from germline, CDR1 is ENHRY and CDR2 is SYGVKD. DNA for the CDR3: TGTGCCATCAGTGGGGGGCAGTACACTGAAGCTTTCTTT. This encodes CAISGGQYTEAFF.

The rearrangement joins TRBV4-2 to TRBJ2-3; TRBD2 agrees at 8 bases. The CDR3 has 16 residues. Germline V gene sequence: CDR1 LGHNA, CDR2 YNFKEQ. J lost 2 bases, V lost 0 bases, and 4 bases had no gene match. Here the CDR3 DNA reads TGTGCCAGCAGCCAAGAGGGCGGGGGGTTCACAGATACGCAGTATTTT. Residues: CASSQEGGGFTDTQYF.

The chain carries TRBV7-9 and TRBJ2-1; 9 bases line up with TRBD2. The CDR3 totals 16 residues. With V trimmed by 4 bases and J by 6 bases, 10 bases remained unmatched. The V gene's germline CDR1 is SEHNR and CDR2 FQNEAQ (reference sequence). This CDR3 reads CASSSTGGLAFNEQFF. The CDR3 region has the DNA TGTGCCAGCAGCTCTACTGGGGGACTAGCTTTCAATGAGCAGTTCTTC.

This clone has a single count. The CDR3 DNA is TGCGCCAGCAGCTGGGGGTACGGGCTGTCGTACCAAGAGACCCAGTACTTC. Translated, it gives CASSWGYGLSYQETQYF. The chain uses TRBV5-1 and TRBJ2-5; the D gene could be TRBD1 or TRBD2 (5 bases each). The V gene's germline CDR1 is SGHRS and CDR2 YFSETQ. Trimming removed 3 bases from V and 0 bases from J, with 18 bases in between. The CDR3 spans 17 residues.

The V gene is TRBV28, the J gene TRBJ1-4; 7 bases map to TRBD1. CDR3 length equals 14 residues. Trimming took 6 bases from V and 8 from J; bases not matched to a gene: 9. Germline lookup yields CDR1 MDHEN and CDR2 SYDVKM. Written as DNA, the CDR3 is TGTGCCAGCAGCCCACAGGGGCGCGGCGAAAAACTGTTTTTT. This translates into CASSPQGRGEKLFF. Based on the CDR3 plus reference TRBV28 and TRBJ1-4, the full variable domain is DVKVTQSSRYLVKRTGEKVFLECVQDMDHENMFWYRQDPGLGLRLIYFSYDVKMKEKGDIPEGYSVSREKKERFSLILESASTNQTSMYLCASSPQGRGEKLFFGSGTQLSVL.

J is TRBJ2-2 and V is TRBV11-3; TRBD1 might be the D (6 bases). Deletions cut 4 bases from V and 8 bases from J, with 14 bases between. The CDR3 covers 14 residues. Per germline, CDR1 SGHNT and CDR2 YENEEA. CDR3 nucleotides: TGTGCCAGCAGCTCGGGGACACCCAGAGGGGAGCTGTTTTTT. Its protein is CASSSGTPRGELFF.

The chain links TRBV5-1 to TRBJ2-7; the D gene is possibly TRBD1 (6 bases). Germline loops: CDR1 SGHRS, CDR2 YFSETQ. The CDR3 has 16 amino acids. The V end lost 2 bases, the J end lost 1 base, and 16 bases lay between the germline ends. CDR3 residues: CASSLEFGDRSYEQYF. DNA for the CDR3: TGCGCCAGCAGCTTAGAGTTCGGAGACAGGTCCTACGAGCAGTACTTC.